This T cell receptor beta chain was retrieved from a study of CD8+CD57+ T cells in acquired aplastic anemia. Germline V gene sequence: CDR1 MNHEY, CDR2 SMNVEV (reference sequence). This CDR3 is 16 amino acids long. J lost 0 bases, V lost 0 bases, and 4 bases had no gene match. The patients chosen for sequencing had shown expansion of CD8+CD57+ cells (detected by flow cytometry). Using genomic DNA as the template, TCR beta VDJ and CDR3 profiling was carried out. TCRdb passed the reads through MiXCR, listing each CDR3 protein once. The sample lists 120,000 or so distinct CDR3 sequences; almost 40% were seen once. This clonotype was detected a few times.

This TCR came from a human donor with aplastic anemia. Sample: sorted CD4+, CD8+, or CD8+CD57+ T cells (not recorded which) from PBMCs. The V call is TRBV27, the J call TRBJ2-5, with 7 bases fitting TRBD1. CDR3 loop: CASSLSTGQNQETQYF. In DNA, the CDR3 is TGTGCCAGCAGTTTATCGACGGGACAGAACCAAGAGACCCAGTACTTC.